Below are 28 T cell receptor beta chains sequenced from a single sample in a study of beta chain features in type 1 diabetes. Study-level results: Shorter TCRB CDR3s, moderately but significantly so, marked every one of the four CD4+ subsets in Type 1 diabetes patients.

Their antigens are not known. The isolated RNA, all of it, was reverse transcribed, so expressed TCRB transcripts were what got sequenced. Profiling relied on immunoSEQ multiplex PCR, and the TCRdb table lists in-frame clones only, not all of them. Here the sample spans approximately 280,000 clones, 15% being singletons. The sequenced material came from naive CD4+ T cells from blood. The receptors shown here come from a man between 18 and 29 years old with type 1 diabetes.

This sequence joins TRBV15 and TRBJ1-4; D may be TRBD1 (6 bases). Looked up from germline, CDR1 is LNHNV and CDR2 is YYDKDF (reference sequence). Trimming took 1 base from V and 6 from J, leaving 21 bases between them. The CDR3 covers 18 residues. The DNA of the CDR3 is TGTGCCACCAGCAGAGGGGGGAATACAGGGTATCCCCATGAAAAACTGTTTTTT. It encodes CATSRGGNTGYPHEKLFF. The whole variable domain, filled in from reference TRBV15 and TRBJ1-4, reads DAMVIQNPRYQVTQFGKPVTLSCSQTLNHNVMYWYQQKSSQAPKLLFHYYDKDFNNEADTPDNFQSRRPNTSFCFLDIRSPGLGDTAMYLCATSRGGNTGYPHEKLFFGSGTQLSVL.

This chain links TRBV7-9 with TRBJ1-1; D unresolved. The CDR3 covers 13 residues. The ends were cut back, 3 bases at V and 1 base at J, with 6 bases in the middle. The germline CDR1 and CDR2 sequences are SEHNR and FQNEAQ (reference sequence). For the CDR3, the DNA is TGTGCCAGCAGCTTTGACAAGAACACTGAAGCTTTCTTT. This encodes CASSFDKNTEAFF.

This clone showed up just a few times. The J gene is TRBJ2-3, the V gene TRBV29-1; D remains ambiguous. Between the trimmed V and J ends, which lost 4 bases and 0 bases, there was a span of 11 bases. Germline V lookup: CDR1 SQVTM, CDR2 ANQGSEA. The CDR3 covers 14 residues. The chain's CDR3 is CSVVKTFSTDTQYF. In DNA, the CDR3 is TGCAGCGTTGTGAAGACTTTTAGCACAGATACGCAGTATTTT.

This clone has only a few counts. The chain links TRBV7-6 to TRBJ2-7, with D perhaps matching TRBD2 (7 bases). CDR1 and CDR2 from the germline V gene are SGHVS and FNYEAQ. Between the trimmed V and J ends, which lost 5 bases and 2 bases, there was a span of 19 bases. The CDR3 is 16 residues long. CDR3 loop: CASSPGGLTGAYEQYF. In nucleotides, the CDR3 is TGTGCCAGCAGCCCGGGGGGCTTGACGGGGGCCTACGAGCAGTACTTC.

In this sample, this clone turned up a few times. The CDR3 is CASSDGTGVYGYTF. The CDR3 nucleotides are TGTGCCAGCAGTGACGGGACAGGGGTATATGGCTACACCTTC. The chain carries TRBV28 and TRBJ1-2; 10 nucleotides match TRBD1. CDR3 length equals 14 residues. V lost 5 bases to trimming and J lost 5 bases; unmatched junction nucleotides: 5. Germline loops: CDR1 MDHEN, CDR2 SYDVKM.

The rearrangement uses TRBV4-2 and TRBJ2-1; 8 nucleotides agree with TRBD1. The J segment lost 7 bases and the V segment lost 0 bases, leaving 8 bases of the junction unmatched. The CDR3 has 16 residues. Germline-derived CDR1 and CDR2 are LGHNA and YNFKEQ. The CDR3 DNA follows: TGTGCCAGCAGCCAAGATCCCCAGGGGGCAGGGAATGAGCAGTTCTTC. As protein: CASSQDPQGAGNEQFF.

This clone was detected a few times. The chain has TRBV7-2 and TRBJ2-3; TRBD2 matches 8 bases. V shed 5 bases and J 4 bases; nucleotides not matched to a gene: 11. Germline V gives CDR1 SGHTA, CDR2 FQGNSA. There are 16 residues in the CDR3. The CDR3 is CASSATSARQADTQYF. The CDR3 DNA reads as TGTGCCAGCAGCGCGACTAGCGCGAGGCAGGCAGATACGCAGTATTTT.

CDR3 protein: CASRNRPYEQYF. The CDR3 DNA is TGTGCCAGCAGAAACAGGCCCTACGAGCAGTACTTC. J is TRBJ2-7 and V is TRBV28; a weak D match, TRBD1 (5 bases). CDR1 is MDHEN, CDR2 SYDVKM, per germline. With 6 bases removed from V and 2 bases from J, the gap between germline ends came to 8 bases. The CDR3 loop spans 12 amino acids. Supplemented by reference TRBV28 and TRBJ2-7, the full variable domain reads DVKVTQSSRYLVKRTGEKVFLECVQDMDHENMFWYRQDPGLGLRLIYFSYDVKMKEKGDIPEGYSVSREKKERFSLILESASTNQTSMYLCASRNRPYEQYFGPGTRLTVT.

This clone has more than one count but fewer than ten. V usage is TRBV28 and J usage is TRBJ1-2, with TRBD1 as a possible D gene (5 bases). V lost 2 bases, J lost 8 bases, and 12 bases lay in between. The CDR3 runs 13 residues. Germline V gene data show CDR1 as MDHEN and CDR2 as SYDVKM. The CDR3 nucleotides are TGTGCCAGCAGTTTAAGCAGGGCTGGGGGCTACACCTTC. It yields the protein CASSLSRAGGYTF.

This clone appeared a few times. V and J are TRBV28 and TRBJ2-7; a weak D match, TRBD1 (6 bases). V lost 6 bases to trimming and J lost 5 bases, with 11 bases between them. The CDR3 spans 12 residues. Germline CDR1 and CDR2: MDHEN and SYDVKM. CDR3 coding DNA: TGTGCCAGCAGACAAAGGGGGAACGAGCAGTACTTC. This translates into CASRQRGNEQYF.

This clone was observed a few times. The chain links TRBV7-9 to TRBJ2-1, with 9 nucleotides matching TRBD2. Germline V gene data show CDR1 as SEHNR and CDR2 as FQNEAQ (reference sequence). Unmatched junction bases numbered 9, after V lost 1 base and J lost 5 bases. This CDR3 region has 17 residues. CDR3 loop: CASSLEFRLAGHNEQFF. The CDR3 bases are TGTGCCAGCAGCTTAGAGTTCCGGCTAGCGGGACACAATGAGCAGTTCTTC. Complete variable domain (other parts from reference TRBV7-9 and TRBJ2-1): DTGVSQNPRHKITKRGQNVTFRCDPISEHNRLYWYRQTLGQGPEFLTYFQNEAQLEKSRLLSDRFSAERPKGSFSTLEIQRTEQGDSAMYLCASSLEFRLAGHNEQFFGPGTRLTVL.

In this sample, this clone turned up a few times. V gene TRBV9 combines with J gene TRBJ2-5; 9 bases line up with TRBD2. There are 18 residues in the CDR3. Germline CDR1 SGDLS, CDR2 YYNGEE. V was clipped by 2 bases and J by 1 base; unmatched bases: 12. The CDR3 reads CASSVGGRAGGTQETQYF. The CDR3 region has the DNA TGTGCCAGCAGCGTCGGCGGACGAGCGGGGGGTACCCAAGAGACCCAGTACTTC.

The chain joins TRBV6-5 to TRBJ1-5; possibly TRBD1 for D (6 bases). V lost 2 bases to trimming and J lost 2 bases, with 10 bases between them. The CDR3 consists of 15 residues. The V gene's germline CDR1 is MNHEY and CDR2 SVGAGI. As DNA, the CDR3 is TGTGCCAGCAGTTACGGTTGGACAGGCAATCAGCCCCAGCATTTT. This encodes CASSYGWTGNQPQHF.

As concerns this clone: This specimen includes other DNA sequences encoding the same CDR3. The rearrangement links TRBV5-1 to TRBJ2-1; tentatively, D is TRBD2 (5 bases). This CDR3 comprises 15 residues. V was clipped by 4 bases and J by 0 bases, with 11 bases between them. CDR1 and CDR2 (germline): SGHRS, YFSETQ. The CDR3 nucleotides read TGCGCCAGCAGCCCCAGCGGAAGCTCCTACAATGAGCAGTTCTTC. This translates into CASSPSGSSYNEQFF.

This sequence joins TRBV28 and TRBJ2-7; 10 positions match TRBD1. V shed 7 bases, J shed 5 bases, and the junction held 11 bases outside the gene matches. This CDR3 has 15 amino acids. CDR1 and CDR2 from the germline V gene are MDHEN and SYDVKM. CDR3: CASTSGGQGTHEQYF. In nucleotides, the CDR3 is TGTGCCAGCACTAGTGGGGGACAGGGGACCCACGAGCAGTACTTC.

The chain links TRBV5-1 to TRBJ2-5; tentative D call: TRBD1 (5 bases). CDR1 is SGHRS and CDR2 is YFSETQ in the germline V gene. The V gene lost 4 bases and the J gene lost 9 bases, with 16 bases spanning the gap. This CDR3 is built from 13 residues. This CDR3 is CASSVGPTQPQYF. In DNA form, the CDR3 reads TGCGCCAGCAGCGTGGGGCCCACACAGCCCCAGTACTTC.

This clone showed up just a few times. J is TRBJ2-1 and V is TRBV11-2, with 9 positions matching TRBD1. The germline gives CDR1 SGHAT, CDR2 FQNNGV. The CDR3 has 15 residues. V gave up 6 bases and J gave up 5 bases; unmatched junction bases: 8. The CDR3 DNA reads TGTGCCAGCAGTAGAGCCGGGACAGGGAACAATGAGCAGTTCTTC. As protein: CASSRAGTGNNEQFF.

V is TRBV7-2 and J is TRBJ2-5, with 9 bases matching TRBD2. Germline V gives CDR1 SGHTA, CDR2 FQGNSA. V shed 3 bases and J 5 bases; nucleotides not matched to a gene: 13. The length of the CDR3 is 17 residues. The CDR3 region has the DNA TGTGCCAGCAGCTTTCCCGGGACAGCGGGGGGCTGGGAGACCCAGTACTTC. Protein product: CASSFPGTAGGWETQYF.

There are a few counts of this clone. The chain uses TRBV7-2 and TRBJ1-3; no clear D. The V end lost 5 bases, the J end lost 4 bases, and 6 bases lay between the germline ends. Germline V lookup: CDR1 SGHTA, CDR2 FQGNSA. The CDR3 has 12 amino acids. CDR3 sequence reads: CASSPLGNTIYF. The CDR3 DNA reads as TGTGCCAGCAGCCCCCTCGGAAACACCATATATTTT.

The chain carries TRBV27 and TRBJ2-5; weak D call: TRBD1 (6 bases). V was pared by 5 bases and J by 5 bases, with 18 bases between. The CDR3 runs 15 residues. The V gene's germline CDR1 is MNHEY and CDR2 SMNVEV (reference sequence). CDR3 sequence (DNA): TGTGCCAGCAGTGCGGATGCCAGGGGATGGGAGACCCAGTACTTC. This translates into CASSADARGWETQYF.

This rearrangement joins TRBV6-5 to TRBJ2-5; a possible D gene is TRBD2 (5 bases). CDR1 and CDR2 (germline): MNHEY, SVGAGI. Trimming took off 6 bases at V and 5 bases at J, with 16 bases between the two ends. The CDR3 loop spans 14 amino acids. CDR3 nucleotide sequence: TGTGCCAGCAGGGCCGCGGCCTGGAGGGAGACCCAGTACTTC. It yields the protein CASRAAAWRETQYF.

This clone was seen a handful of times. V is TRBV27 and J is TRBJ1-2; perhaps TRBD1 as D (5 bases). This CDR3 comprises 15 residues. The V gene's germline CDR1 is MNHEY and CDR2 SMNVEV (reference sequence). V was shortened by 5 bases and J by 4 bases, with 17 bases between the two germline ends. In DNA form, the CDR3 reads TGTGCCAGCAGTCCCGGCGGGCAGGGAGGCTATGGCTACACCTTC. Translated, it gives CASSPGGQGGYGYTF.

This chain links TRBV28 with TRBJ1-5, with a tentative D call TRBD1 (6 bases). Germline CDR1 MDHEN, CDR2 SYDVKM. Trimming removed 7 bases at V and 5 bases at J, with 24 bases between. This CDR3 region has 17 residues. The CDR3 nucleotides read TGTGCCAGCATCACCGTTATGGGGGCGGTTGAGCATCAGCCCCAGCATTTT. Its translation is CASITVMGAVEHQPQHF.

This clone has more than one count but fewer than ten. The V call is TRBV7-2, the J call TRBJ2-3; 7 nucleotides agree with TRBD2. The CDR3 contains 14 residues. Trimming took 5 bases from V and 6 from J; bases not matched to a gene: 8. Germline CDR1 is SGHTA and CDR2 is FQGNSA. The CDR3 DNA sequence: TGTGCCAGCAGCCCAGGGACTATCCCGGATACGCAGTATTTT. This encodes CASSPGTIPDTQYF.

The chain carries TRBV7-9 and TRBJ2-1; 10 nucleotides agree with TRBD1. Trimming at V came to 5 bases and at J to 8 bases, leaving 6 bases not matched to a gene. The CDR3 is made up of 14 amino acids. CDR1 and CDR2 from the germline V gene are SEHNR and FQNEAQ (reference sequence). The CDR3 loop reads CASSRGQGLYEQFF. The CDR3 region has the DNA TGTGCCAGCAGCCGGGGACAGGGGTTGTATGAGCAGTTCTTC.

The chain is built from TRBV7-2 and TRBJ1-6; D unclear. Trimming removed 5 bases at V and 0 bases at J, with 8 bases between. The CDR3 length is 15 residues. The V gene's germline CDR1 is SGHTA and CDR2 FQGNSA. CDR3 nucleotide sequence: TGTGCCAGCAGCCGGCGGAGCTCCTATAATTCACCCCTCCACTTT. Translating it yields CASSRRSSYNSPLHF.

This clone was picked up a small number of times. The rearrangement uses TRBV12-2 and TRBJ2-1; TRBD2 is the table's D call and was not checked against the DNA. TRBV12-2 is given as a pseudogene. The CDR3 sequence is 19 residues long. CDR3 DNA sequence: TGTGCAAGTCGCTTAGCTAGAGGGAATATCTTCGGCTCCTACAATGAGCAGTTCTTC. The encoded protein is CASRLARGNIFGSYNEQFF.

This clone was seen more than once but under ten times. This chain connects TRBV12-2 to TRBJ1-1; the table names TRBD1, a call not compared with the DNA. TRBV12-2 is a pseudogene segment. The CDR3 length is 12 residues. The CDR3, as DNA: TGTGCAAGTCGCTTAGTTAACATTGAAGCTTTCTTT. Translation: CASRLVNIEAFF.